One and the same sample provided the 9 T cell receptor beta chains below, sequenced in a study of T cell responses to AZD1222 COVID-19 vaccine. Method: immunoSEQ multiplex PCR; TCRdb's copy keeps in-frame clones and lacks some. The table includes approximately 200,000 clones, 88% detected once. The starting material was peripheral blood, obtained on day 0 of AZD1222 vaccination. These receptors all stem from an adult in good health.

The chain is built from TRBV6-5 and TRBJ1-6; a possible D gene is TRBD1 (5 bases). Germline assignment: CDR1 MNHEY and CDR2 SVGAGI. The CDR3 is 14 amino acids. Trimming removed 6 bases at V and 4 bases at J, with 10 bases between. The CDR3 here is CASSRTRYNSPLHF. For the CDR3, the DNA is TGTGCCAGCAGCAGGACAAGGTATAATTCACCCCTCCACTTT.

The CDR3 DNA reads TGTGCCAGCGAGAAACAGGGGGCCGGAAACACCATATATTTT. Its protein is CASEKQGAGNTIYF. The chain employs TRBV6-5 and TRBJ1-3, with 9 bases identical to TRBD1. The germline V gene has CDR1 MNHEY and CDR2 SVGAGI. J lost 4 bases, V lost 8 bases, and 6 bases had no gene match. This CDR3 region has 14 residues.

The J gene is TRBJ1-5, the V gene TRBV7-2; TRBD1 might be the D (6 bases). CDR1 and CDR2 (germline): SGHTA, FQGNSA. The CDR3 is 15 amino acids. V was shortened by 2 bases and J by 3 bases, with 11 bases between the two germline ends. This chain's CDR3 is CASSLKGGSNQPQHF. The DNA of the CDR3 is TGTGCCAGCAGCTTAAAAGGGGGTTCCAATCAGCCCCAGCATTTT.

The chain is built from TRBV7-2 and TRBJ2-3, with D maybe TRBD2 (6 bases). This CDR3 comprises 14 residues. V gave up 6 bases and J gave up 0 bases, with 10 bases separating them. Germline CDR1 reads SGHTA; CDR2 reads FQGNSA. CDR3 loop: CASREGLSTDTQYF. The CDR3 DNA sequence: TGTGCCAGCAGGGAGGGGCTCAGCACAGATACGCAGTATTTT. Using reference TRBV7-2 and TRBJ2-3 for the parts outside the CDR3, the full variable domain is GAGVSQSPSNKVTEKGKDVELRCDPISGHTALYWYRQSLGQGLEFLIYFQGNSAPDKSGLPSDRFSAERTGGSVSTLTIQRTQQEDSAVYLCASREGLSTDTQYFGPGTRLTVL.

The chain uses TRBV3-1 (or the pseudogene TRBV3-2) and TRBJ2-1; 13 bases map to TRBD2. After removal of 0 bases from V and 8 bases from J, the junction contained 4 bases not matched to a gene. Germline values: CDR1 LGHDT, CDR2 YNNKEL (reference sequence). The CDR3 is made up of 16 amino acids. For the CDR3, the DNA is TGTGCCAGCAGCCAAGAGGGGACTAGCGGGGCGGATGAGCAGTTCTTC. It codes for CASSQEGTSGADEQFF.

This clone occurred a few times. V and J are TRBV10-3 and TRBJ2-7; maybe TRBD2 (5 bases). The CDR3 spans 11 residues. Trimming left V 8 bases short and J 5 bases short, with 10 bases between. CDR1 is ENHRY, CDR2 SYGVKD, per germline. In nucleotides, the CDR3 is TGTGCCATCGGATCCGGGAACGAGCAGTACTTC. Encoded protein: CAIGSGNEQYF.

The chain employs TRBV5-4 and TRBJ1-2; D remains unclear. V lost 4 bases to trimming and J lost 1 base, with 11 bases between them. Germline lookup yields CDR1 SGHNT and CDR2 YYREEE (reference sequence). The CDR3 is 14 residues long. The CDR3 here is CASSPRGINYGYTF. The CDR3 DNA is TGTGCCAGCAGCCCCCGAGGGATTAACTATGGCTACACCTTC.

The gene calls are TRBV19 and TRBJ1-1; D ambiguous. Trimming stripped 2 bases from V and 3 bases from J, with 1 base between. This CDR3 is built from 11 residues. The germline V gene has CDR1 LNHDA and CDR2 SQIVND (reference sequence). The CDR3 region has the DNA TGTGCCAGTAGTATACACACTGAAGCTTTCTTT. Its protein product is CASSIHTEAFF.

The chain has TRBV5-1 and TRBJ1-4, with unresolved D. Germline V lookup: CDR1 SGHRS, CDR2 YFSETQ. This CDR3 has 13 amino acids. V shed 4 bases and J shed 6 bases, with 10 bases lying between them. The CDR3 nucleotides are TGCGCCAGCAGCCCGGGATTCGATGAAAAACTGTTTTTT. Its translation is CASSPGFDEKLFF.